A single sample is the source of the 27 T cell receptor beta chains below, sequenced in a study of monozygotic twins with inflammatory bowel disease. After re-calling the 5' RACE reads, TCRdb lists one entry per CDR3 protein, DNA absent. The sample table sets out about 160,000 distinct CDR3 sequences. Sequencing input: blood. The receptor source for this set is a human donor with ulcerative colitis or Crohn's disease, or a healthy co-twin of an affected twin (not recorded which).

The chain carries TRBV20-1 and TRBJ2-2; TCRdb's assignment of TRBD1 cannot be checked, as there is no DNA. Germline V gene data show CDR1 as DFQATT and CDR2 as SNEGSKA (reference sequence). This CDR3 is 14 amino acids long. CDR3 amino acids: CSAIRGLNTGELFF.

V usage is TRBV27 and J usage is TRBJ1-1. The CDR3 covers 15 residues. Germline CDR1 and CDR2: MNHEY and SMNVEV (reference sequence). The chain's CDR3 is CASSGGRWGNTEAFF.

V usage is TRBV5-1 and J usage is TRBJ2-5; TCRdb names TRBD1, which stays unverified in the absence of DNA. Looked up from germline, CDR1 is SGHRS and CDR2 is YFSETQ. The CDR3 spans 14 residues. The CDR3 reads CASSRSGAQETQYF.

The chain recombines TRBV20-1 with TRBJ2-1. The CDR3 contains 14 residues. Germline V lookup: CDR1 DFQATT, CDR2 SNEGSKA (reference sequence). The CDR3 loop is CSAQDRGSYNEQFF.

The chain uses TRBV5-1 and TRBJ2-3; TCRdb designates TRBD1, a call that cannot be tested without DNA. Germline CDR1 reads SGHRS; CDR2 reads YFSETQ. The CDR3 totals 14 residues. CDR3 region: CASSLGGQQVTQYF.

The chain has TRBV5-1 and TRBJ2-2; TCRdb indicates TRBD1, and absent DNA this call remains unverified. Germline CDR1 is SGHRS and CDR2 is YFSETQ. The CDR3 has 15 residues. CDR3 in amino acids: CASTRQGTNTGELFF. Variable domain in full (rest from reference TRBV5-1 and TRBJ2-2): KAGVTQTPRYLIKTRGQQVTLSCSPISGHRSVSWYQQTPGQGLQFLFEYFSETQRNKGNFPGRFSGRQFSNSRSEMNVSTLELGDSALYLCASTRQGTNTGELFFGEGSRLTVL.

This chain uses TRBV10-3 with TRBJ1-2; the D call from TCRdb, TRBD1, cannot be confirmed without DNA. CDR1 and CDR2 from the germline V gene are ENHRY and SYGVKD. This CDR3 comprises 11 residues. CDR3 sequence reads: CAGRGIYGYTF.

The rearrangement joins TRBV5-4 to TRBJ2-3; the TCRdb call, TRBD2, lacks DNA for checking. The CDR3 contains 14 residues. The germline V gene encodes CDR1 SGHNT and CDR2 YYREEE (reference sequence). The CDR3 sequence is CASSLELGGDTQYF.

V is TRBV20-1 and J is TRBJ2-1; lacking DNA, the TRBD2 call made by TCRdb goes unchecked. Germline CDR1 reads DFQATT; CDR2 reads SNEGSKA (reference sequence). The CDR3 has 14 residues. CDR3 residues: CSARGGPARNEQFF.

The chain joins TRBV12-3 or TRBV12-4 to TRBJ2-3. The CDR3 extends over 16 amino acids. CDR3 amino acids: CASSPNLGSGTDTQYF.

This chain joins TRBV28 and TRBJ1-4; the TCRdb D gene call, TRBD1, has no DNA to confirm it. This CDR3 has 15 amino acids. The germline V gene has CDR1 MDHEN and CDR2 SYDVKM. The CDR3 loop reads CASSRDRATNEKLFF.

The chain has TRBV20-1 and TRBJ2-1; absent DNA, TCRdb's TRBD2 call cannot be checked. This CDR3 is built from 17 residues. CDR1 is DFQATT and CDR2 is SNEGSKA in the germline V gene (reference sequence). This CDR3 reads CSASRGAGTRRWNEQFF.

The chain's CDR3 is CASSQGLGEQYF. The chain couples TRBV3-1 to TRBJ2-7. Germline-derived CDR1 and CDR2 are LGHDT and YNNKEL (reference sequence). The CDR3 is 12 amino acids.

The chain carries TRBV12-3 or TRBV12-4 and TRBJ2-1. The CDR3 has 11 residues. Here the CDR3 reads CASNLGAEQFF.

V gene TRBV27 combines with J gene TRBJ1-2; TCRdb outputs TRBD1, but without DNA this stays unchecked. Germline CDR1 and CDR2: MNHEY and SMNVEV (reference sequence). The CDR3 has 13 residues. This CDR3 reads CASSLQGQGGYTF.

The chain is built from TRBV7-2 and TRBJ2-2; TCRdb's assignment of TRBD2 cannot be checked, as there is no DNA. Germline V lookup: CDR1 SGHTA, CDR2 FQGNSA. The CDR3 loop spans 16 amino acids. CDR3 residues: CASSSIAGRGTGELFF.

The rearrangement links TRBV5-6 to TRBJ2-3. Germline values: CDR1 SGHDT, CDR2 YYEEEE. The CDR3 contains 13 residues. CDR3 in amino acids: CASSLSQPDTQYF.

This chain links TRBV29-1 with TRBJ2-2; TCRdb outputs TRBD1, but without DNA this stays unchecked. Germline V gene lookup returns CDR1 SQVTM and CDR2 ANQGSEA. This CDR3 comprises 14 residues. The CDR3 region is CSVAGTGGTGELFF.

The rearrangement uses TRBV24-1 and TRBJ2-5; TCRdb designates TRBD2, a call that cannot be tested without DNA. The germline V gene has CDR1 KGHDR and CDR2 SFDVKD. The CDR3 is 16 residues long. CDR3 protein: CATSDTIQGPKETQYF.

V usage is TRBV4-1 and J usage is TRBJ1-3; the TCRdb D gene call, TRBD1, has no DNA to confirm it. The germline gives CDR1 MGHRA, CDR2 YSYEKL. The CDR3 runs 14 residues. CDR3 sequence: CASSQARAGNTIYF.

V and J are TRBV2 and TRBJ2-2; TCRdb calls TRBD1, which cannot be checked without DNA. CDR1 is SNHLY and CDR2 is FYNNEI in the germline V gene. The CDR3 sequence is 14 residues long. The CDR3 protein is CASTGDAVGGELFF.

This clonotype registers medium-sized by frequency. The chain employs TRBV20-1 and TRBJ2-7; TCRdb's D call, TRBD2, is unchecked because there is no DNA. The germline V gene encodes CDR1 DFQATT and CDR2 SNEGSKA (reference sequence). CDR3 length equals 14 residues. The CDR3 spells CSAPGTSDPLEQYF.

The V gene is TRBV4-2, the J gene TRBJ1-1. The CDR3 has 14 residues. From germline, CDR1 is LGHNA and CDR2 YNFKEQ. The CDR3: CASSQGTAYTEAFF.

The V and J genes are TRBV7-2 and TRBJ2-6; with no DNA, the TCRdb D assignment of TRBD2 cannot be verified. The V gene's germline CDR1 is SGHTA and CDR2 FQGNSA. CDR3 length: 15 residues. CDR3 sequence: CASSLDLAGANVLTF.

The CDR3 spells CSARQGGFLYGYTF. V and J are TRBV20-1 and TRBJ1-2; TCRdb indicates TRBD1, and absent DNA this call remains unverified. CDR1 DFQATT and CDR2 SNEGSKA come from the germline V gene (reference sequence). This CDR3 spans 14 amino acids.

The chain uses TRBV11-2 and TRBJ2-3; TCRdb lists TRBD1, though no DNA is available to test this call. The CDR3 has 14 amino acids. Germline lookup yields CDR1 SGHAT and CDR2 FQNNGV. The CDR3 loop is CASSLGQPPDTQYF.

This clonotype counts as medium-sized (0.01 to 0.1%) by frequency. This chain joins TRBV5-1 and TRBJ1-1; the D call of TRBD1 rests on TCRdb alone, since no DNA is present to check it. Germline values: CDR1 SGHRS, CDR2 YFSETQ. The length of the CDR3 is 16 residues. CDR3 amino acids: CASSWALRGPNTEAFF.